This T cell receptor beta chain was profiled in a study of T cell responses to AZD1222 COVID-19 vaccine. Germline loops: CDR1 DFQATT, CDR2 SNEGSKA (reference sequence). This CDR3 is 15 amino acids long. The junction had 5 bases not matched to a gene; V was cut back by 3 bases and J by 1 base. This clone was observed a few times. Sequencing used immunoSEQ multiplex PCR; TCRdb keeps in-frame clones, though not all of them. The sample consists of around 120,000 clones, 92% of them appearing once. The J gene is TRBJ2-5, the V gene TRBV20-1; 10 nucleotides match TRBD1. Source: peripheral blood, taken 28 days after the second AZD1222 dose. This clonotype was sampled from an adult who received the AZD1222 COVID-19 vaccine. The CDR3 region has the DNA TGCAGTGCTAGTCCGGGGACAGGGGCCCAAGAGACCCAGTACTTC. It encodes CSASPGTGAQETQYF.